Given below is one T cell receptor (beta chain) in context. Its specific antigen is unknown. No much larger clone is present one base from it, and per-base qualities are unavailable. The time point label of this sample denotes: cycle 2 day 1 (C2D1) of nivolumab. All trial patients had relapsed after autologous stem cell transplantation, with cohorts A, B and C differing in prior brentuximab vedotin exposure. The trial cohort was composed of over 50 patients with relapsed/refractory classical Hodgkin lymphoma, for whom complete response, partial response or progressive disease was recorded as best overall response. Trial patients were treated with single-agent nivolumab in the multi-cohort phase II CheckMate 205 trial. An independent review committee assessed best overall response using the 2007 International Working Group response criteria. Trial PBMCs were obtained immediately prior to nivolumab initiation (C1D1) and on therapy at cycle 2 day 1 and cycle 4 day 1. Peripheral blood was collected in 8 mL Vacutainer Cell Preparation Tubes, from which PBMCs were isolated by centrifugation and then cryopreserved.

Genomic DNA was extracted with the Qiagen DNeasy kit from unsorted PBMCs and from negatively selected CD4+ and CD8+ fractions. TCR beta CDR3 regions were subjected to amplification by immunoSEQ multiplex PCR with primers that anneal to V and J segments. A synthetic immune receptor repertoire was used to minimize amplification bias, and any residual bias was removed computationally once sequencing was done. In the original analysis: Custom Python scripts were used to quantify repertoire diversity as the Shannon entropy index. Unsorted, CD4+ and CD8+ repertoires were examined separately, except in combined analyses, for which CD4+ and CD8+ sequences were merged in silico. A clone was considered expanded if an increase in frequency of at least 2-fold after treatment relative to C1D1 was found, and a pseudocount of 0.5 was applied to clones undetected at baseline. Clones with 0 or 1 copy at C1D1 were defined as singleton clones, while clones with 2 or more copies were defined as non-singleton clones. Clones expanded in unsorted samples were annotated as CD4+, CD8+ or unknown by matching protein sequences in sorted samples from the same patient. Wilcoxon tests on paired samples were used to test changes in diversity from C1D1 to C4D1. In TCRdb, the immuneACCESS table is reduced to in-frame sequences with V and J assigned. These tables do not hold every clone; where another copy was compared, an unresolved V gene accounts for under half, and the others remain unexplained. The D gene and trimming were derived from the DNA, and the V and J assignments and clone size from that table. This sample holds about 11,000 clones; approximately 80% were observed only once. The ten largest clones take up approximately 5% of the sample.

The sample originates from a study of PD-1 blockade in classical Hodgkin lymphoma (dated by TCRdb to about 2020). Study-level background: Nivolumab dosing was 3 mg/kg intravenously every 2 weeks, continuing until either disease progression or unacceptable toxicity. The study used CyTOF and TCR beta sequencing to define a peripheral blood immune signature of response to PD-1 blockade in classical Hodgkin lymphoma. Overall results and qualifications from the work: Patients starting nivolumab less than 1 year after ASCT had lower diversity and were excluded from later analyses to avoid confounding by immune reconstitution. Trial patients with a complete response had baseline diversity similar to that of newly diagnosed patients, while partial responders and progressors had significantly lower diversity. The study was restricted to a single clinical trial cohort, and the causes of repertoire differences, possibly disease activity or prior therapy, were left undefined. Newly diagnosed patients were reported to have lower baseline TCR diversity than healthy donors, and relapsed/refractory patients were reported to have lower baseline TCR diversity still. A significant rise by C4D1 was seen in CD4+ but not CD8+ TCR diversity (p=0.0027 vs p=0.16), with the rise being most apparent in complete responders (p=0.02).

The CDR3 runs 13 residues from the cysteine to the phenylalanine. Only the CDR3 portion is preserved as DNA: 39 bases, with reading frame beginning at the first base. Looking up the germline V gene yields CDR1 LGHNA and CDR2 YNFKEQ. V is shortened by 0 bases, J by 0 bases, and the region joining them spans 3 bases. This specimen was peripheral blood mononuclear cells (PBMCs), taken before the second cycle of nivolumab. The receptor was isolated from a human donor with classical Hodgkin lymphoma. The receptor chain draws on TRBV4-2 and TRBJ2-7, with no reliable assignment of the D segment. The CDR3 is CASSQDFSYEQYF. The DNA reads TGTGCCAGCAGCCAAGATTTCTCCTACGAGCAGTACTTC.